The following is a TCR beta chain sequence with its context. What it recognizes is unknown. These data originate in a study of molecular identifiers for immune sequencing clone quantification. Study results and caveats: Detectable among about a million naive cells, according to reports, was Jurkat TCR RNA spiked in from one cell.

Trimming took off 5 bases at V and 2 bases at J, with 10 bases between the two ends. Germline V gene sequence: CDR1 DFQATT, CDR2 SNEGSKA (reference sequence). CDR3 length equals 13 residues. With 10%, 30% or 50% of RNA, about 20,000 to 1,100,000 naive CD8 T cells were sequenced. Naive CD8 T cells, phenotype CD8+CD4-CCR7+CD45RA+, were sorted. TCRdb ran MiXCR on the PCR reads and lists one entry per CDR3 protein. The sample includes approximately 670,000 distinct CDR3 sequences, approximately 20% of them seen just once. Sequencing was performed on naive CD8+ T cells from blood, with Jurkat cell RNA spiked in. Indicated subset: FACS-sorted CD8+CD4-CCR7+CD45RA+ naive T cells. The source of this sequence is a human donor in good health. Some libraries in this study had Jurkat cell RNA spiked in. The chain joins TRBV20-1 to TRBJ2-1; D not certain. The DNA of the CDR3 is TGCAGTGCTTATCAAGCAACCTACAATGAGCAGTTCTTC. This translates into CSAYQATYNEQFF.